A single sample gave rise to the 27 T cell receptor beta chains below, sequenced in a study of T cell responses to AZD1222 COVID-19 vaccine. The assay was immunoSEQ multiplex PCR, and TCRdb's table has in-frame clones only and misses some. The sample lists around 83,000 clones, 75% to 95% seen once, with approximately 5% in the top ten. The sample consisted of peripheral blood, taken 28 days after the second AZD1222 dose. These receptor sequences come from an adult who received the AZD1222 COVID-19 vaccine.

This clone was seen just once. The chain combines TRBV27 with TRBJ1-2; the D gene is possibly TRBD1 (6 bases). CDR1 and CDR2 (germline): MNHEY, SMNVEV (reference sequence). V gave up 6 bases and J gave up 3 bases, with 11 bases separating them. The CDR3 loop spans 13 amino acids. The CDR3 nucleotides are TGTGCCAGCAGGCCCACAGGGCACTATGGCTACACCTTC. Translation gives CASRPTGHYGYTF.

V usage is TRBV7-9 and J usage is TRBJ2-7, with a weak D call TRBD1 (5 bases). Germline assignment: CDR1 SEHNR and CDR2 FQNEAQ (reference sequence). This CDR3 is built from 13 residues. V was pared by 1 base and J by 2 bases, with 6 bases between. The CDR3 region is CASSLEGTYEQYF. The CDR3, as DNA: TGTGCCAGCAGCTTAGAGGGGACCTACGAGCAGTACTTC.

The rearrangement joins TRBV7-2 to TRBJ2-7; D might be TRBD2 (6 bases). The CDR3 loop spans 15 amino acids. V shed 1 base and J shed 4 bases, with 14 bases lying between them. Germline CDR1 is SGHTA and CDR2 is FQGNSA. CDR3 sequence reads: CASSLVGGRRYEQYF. In nucleotides, the CDR3 is TGTGCCAGCAGCTTAGTCGGAGGGAGACGGTACGAGCAGTACTTC.

This sequence joins TRBV7-3 and TRBJ2-7; 11 nucleotides line up with TRBD1. This CDR3 has 16 residues. Germline trimming cut 3 bases from V and 3 bases from J; bases unmatched to any gene: 7. Germline V gene data show CDR1 as SGHTA and CDR2 as FQGTGA. The CDR3 DNA is TGTGCCAGCAGCTTGCCTTCCGGGACAGGGGGCTACGAGCAGTACTTC. Translating it yields CASSLPSGTGGYEQYF.

The chain employs TRBV5-5 and TRBJ2-1, with 9 bases that match TRBD1. The V gene's germline CDR1 is SGHKS and CDR2 YYEKEE (reference sequence). The CDR3 has 15 residues. The ends lost 2 bases at V and 7 bases at J; junction bases unmatched: 7. In DNA, the CDR3 is TGTGCCAGCAGCTTCCAAGGACAGGGGCGAAATGAGCAGTTCTTC. It codes for CASSFQGQGRNEQFF.

The table lists this clone with a few counts. This rearrangement joins TRBV29-1 to TRBJ2-3; 8 bases are shared with TRBD1. Germline trimming cut 6 bases from V and 6 bases from J; bases unmatched to any gene: 2. CDR3 length: 11 residues. The germline gives CDR1 SQVTM, CDR2 ANQGSEA. The CDR3: CSVRQGDTQYF. CDR3 sequence (DNA): TGCAGCGTCCGACAGGGGGATACGCAGTATTTT.

The chain links TRBV5-1 to TRBJ2-7; 7 bases map to TRBD1. This CDR3 has 14 amino acids. V shed 4 bases, J shed 3 bases, and the junction held 7 bases outside the gene matches. Looked up from germline, CDR1 is SGHRS and CDR2 is YFSETQ. CDR3 residues: CASSPGQKGYEQYF. CDR3 nucleotide sequence: TGCGCCAGCAGCCCGGGACAGAAAGGCTACGAGCAGTACTTC. Complete variable domain (other parts from reference TRBV5-1 and TRBJ2-7): KAGVTQTPRYLIKTRGQQVTLSCSPISGHRSVSWYQQTPGQGLQFLFEYFSETQRNKGNFPGRFSGRQFSNSRSEMNVSTLELGDSALYLCASSPGQKGYEQYFGPGTRLTVT.

The rearrangement links TRBV5-1 to TRBJ2-1; tentatively, D is TRBD1 (7 bases). CDR1 is SGHRS and CDR2 is YFSETQ in the germline V gene. This CDR3 contains 16 residues. Trimming pared 4 bases from V and 7 bases from J, leaving 21 bases between. This CDR3 is CASSLHGQGGENEQFF. The CDR3 bases are TGCGCCAGCAGCCTTCACGGGCAGGGGGGAGAAAATGAGCAGTTCTTC.

The chain couples TRBV5-4 to TRBJ2-3; possibly TRBD2 for D (5 bases). Looked up from germline, CDR1 is SGHNT and CDR2 is YYREEE (reference sequence). V was shortened by 4 bases and J by 1 base, with 10 bases between the two germline ends. This CDR3 region has 14 residues. The CDR3 here is CASSLLRGTDTQYF. The CDR3 bases are TGTGCCAGCAGCCTCTTGCGGGGCACAGATACGCAGTATTTT. Based on the CDR3 plus reference TRBV5-4 and TRBJ2-3, the full variable domain is ETGVTQSPTHLIKTRGQQVTLRCSSQSGHNTVSWYQQALGQGPQFIFQYYREEENGRGNFPPRFSGLQFPNYSSELNVNALELDDSALYLCASSLLRGTDTQYFGPGTRLTVL.

This CDR3 is CASSSGTVQNTEAFF. CDR3 sequence (DNA): TGCGCCAGCAGCTCTGGGACAGTGCAAAACACTGAAGCTTTCTTT. The V and J genes are TRBV5-1 and TRBJ1-1; 7 bases are shared with TRBD1. The CDR3 is made up of 15 amino acids. V lost 3 bases and J lost 2; bases outside the gene matches: 7. The germline CDR1 and CDR2 sequences are SGHRS and YFSETQ.

The chain combines TRBV4-2 with TRBJ1-4; TRBD1 matches 9 bases. The CDR3 sequence is 17 residues long. V shed 4 bases and J 5 bases; nucleotides not matched to a gene: 11. Germline lookup yields CDR1 LGHNA and CDR2 YNFKEQ. The CDR3 nucleotides read TGTGCCAGCAGCCTTGGGACAGGGATTTTTCAAAATGAAAAACTGTTTTTT. Its protein is CASSLGTGIFQNEKLFF.

The chain carries TRBV28 and TRBJ2-1; 8 bases agree with TRBD2. This CDR3 has 15 residues. The V segment lost 4 bases and the J segment 2 bases; nucleotides outside the gene matches: 4. Germline loops: CDR1 MDHEN, CDR2 SYDVKM. In nucleotides, the CDR3 is TGTGCCAGCAGTTCCTTAGCGGGACCCTACAATGAGCAGTTCTTC. Translation gives CASSSLAGPYNEQFF.

The gene calls are TRBV7-9 and TRBJ1-4, with 10 positions matching TRBD1. With V trimmed by 5 bases and J by 8 bases, 8 bases remained unmatched. Per the germline V gene, CDR1 is SEHNR and CDR2 is FQNEAQ (reference sequence). This CDR3 contains 15 residues. The CDR3 bases are TGTGCCAGCAGCCCGACAGGGGGCGTTGGCGAAAAACTGTTTTTT. Amino acid sequence: CASSPTGGVGEKLFF.

This clone has only one observation. The chain carries TRBV30 and TRBJ1-2; 7 bases agree with TRBD1. V lost 4 bases and J lost 0; bases outside the gene matches: 5. CDR3 length: 14 amino acids. Germline CDR1 and CDR2: GTSNPN and SVGIG (reference sequence). DNA of the CDR3: TGTGCCTGGAACCAGGGGGGACCTAACTATGGCTACACCTTC. Translation gives CAWNQGGPNYGYTF.

The genes are TRBV3-1 (or the pseudogene TRBV3-2) and TRBJ2-3; D uncertain. The V end was cut by 2 bases, the J end by 5 bases, with 8 bases between. Looked up from germline, CDR1 is LGHDT and CDR2 is YNNKEL (reference sequence). CDR3 length: 13 residues. The CDR3: CASSQFGQDTQYF. CDR3 DNA: TGTGCCAGCAGCCAATTTGGGCAAGATACGCAGTATTTT.

The CDR3 DNA reads as TGCGCCAGCAGCCAAGACATTAGGCAGCGGGGGACTAAGAATGAGCAGTTCTTC. Amino acids: CASSQDIRQRGTKNEQFF. J is TRBJ2-1 and V is TRBV4-1; 8 bases fit TRBD2. The junction had 14 bases not matched to a gene; V was cut back by 0 bases and J by 7 bases. The CDR3 consists of 18 residues. Germline CDR1 and CDR2: MGHRA and YSYEKL.

This clone showed up just once. This chain joins TRBV2 and TRBJ1-5; D call uncertain. This CDR3 is 14 amino acids long. Germline values: CDR1 SNHLY, CDR2 FYNNEI. V lost 5 bases and J lost 3, with 11 bases in between. The DNA of the CDR3 is TGTGCCAGCAGTCCAGACTCCTACAATCAGCCCCAGCATTTT. It specifies CASSPDSYNQPQHF.

This clone turned up a few times. The V and J genes are TRBV4-1 and TRBJ1-2, with D possibly being TRBD1 (5 bases). CDR1 MGHRA and CDR2 YSYEKL come from the germline V gene. The CDR3 is made up of 16 amino acids. The ends were cut back, 4 bases at V and 3 bases at J, with 18 bases in the middle. CDR3 loop: CASSPSGQARDYGYTF. CDR3 sequence (DNA): TGCGCCAGCAGCCCAAGCGGTCAGGCCAGGGACTATGGCTACACCTTC.

The chain uses TRBV19 and TRBJ2-5; tentative D call: TRBD1 (6 bases). The CDR3 is 14 amino acids. Trimming took 4 bases from V and 5 from J, leaving 14 bases between them. CDR1 and CDR2 (germline): LNHDA, SQIVND (reference sequence). In nucleotides, the CDR3 is TGTGCCAGTAGTAGGGGGCCGACGAGGGAGACCCAGTACTTC. Its protein product is CASSRGPTRETQYF.

This sequence joins TRBV19 and TRBJ1-5; D is undetermined. In germline, CDR1 is LNHDA, CDR2 SQIVND (reference sequence). The CDR3 runs to 17 residues. V dropped 3 bases and J dropped 4 bases, with 19 bases sitting between them. Written as DNA, the CDR3 is TGTGCCAGTAGTATCGGATGGGGATCAATAGCGAATCAGCCCCAGCATTTT. Translation: CASSIGWGSIANQPQHF.

The chain combines TRBV9 with TRBJ1-1; D remains ambiguous. Germline V lookup: CDR1 SGDLS, CDR2 YYNGEE. Trimming cost V 10 bases and J 1 base, with 5 bases left between them. CDR3 size: 10 residues. CDR3 amino acids: CAFQNTEAFF. The CDR3 DNA is TGTGCCTTTCAGAACACTGAAGCTTTCTTT.

The V and J genes are TRBV10-3 and TRBJ1-3; 8 bases are shared with TRBD1. Germline values: CDR1 ENHRY, CDR2 SYGVKD. The junction had 6 bases not matched to a gene; V was cut back by 6 bases and J by 2 bases. The CDR3 has 15 residues. CDR3 in amino acids: CAISSQGGTGNTIYF. CDR3 in DNA: TGTGCCATCAGCTCACAGGGGGGGACTGGAAACACCATATATTTT.

The CDR3 region is CASRPGQAYNQPQHF. The CDR3 coding sequence is TGTGCCAGTAGGCCGGGACAGGCCTACAATCAGCCCCAGCATTTT. This sequence joins TRBV19 and TRBJ1-5; 8 positions agree with TRBD1. The CDR3 extends over 15 amino acids. The V gene end was trimmed by 6 bases and the J gene end by 3 bases; junction bases not matched to a gene: 7. Germline CDR1 is LNHDA and CDR2 is SQIVND (reference sequence).

CDR3 sequence (DNA): TGCAGCGTTGAGGGGTTTCGGGGGCAAGAGACCCAGTACTTC. Amino acid sequence: CSVEGFRGQETQYF. This rearrangement joins TRBV29-1 to TRBJ2-5; the D gene is possibly TRBD2 (6 bases). This CDR3 comprises 14 residues. V was pared by 3 bases and J by 2 bases, with 13 bases between. Germline V gene sequence: CDR1 SQVTM, CDR2 ANQGSEA.

The chain uses TRBV9 and TRBJ1-2, with D possibly TRBD1 on 5 matching bases. Trimming stripped 2 bases from V and 1 base from J, with 6 bases between. The length of the CDR3 is 13 residues. Per the germline V gene, CDR1 is SGDLS and CDR2 is YYNGEE. The CDR3 loop reads CASSVDSNYGYTF. The CDR3 DNA is TGTGCCAGCAGCGTTGACAGTAACTATGGCTACACCTTC.

This chain connects TRBV19 to TRBJ1-6, with 9 positions matching TRBD1. The ends lost 11 bases at V and 9 bases at J; junction bases unmatched: 5. The CDR3 length is 12 residues. Germline V lookup: CDR1 LNHDA, CDR2 SQIVND (reference sequence). The CDR3 bases are TGTGCCGGTGGGACAGGGAGTTCACCCCTCCACTTT. It encodes CAGGTGSSPLHF.

The chain carries TRBV5-6 and TRBJ2-5; tentative D call: TRBD1 (6 bases). The V gene's germline CDR1 is SGHDT and CDR2 YYEEEE. The CDR3 runs to 15 residues. V was trimmed by 2 bases and J by 4 bases, leaving 15 bases between them. The CDR3 here is CASSLSLGAGETQYF. The CDR3 DNA reads TGTGCCAGCAGCTTAAGTTTGGGGGCCGGAGAGACCCAGTACTTC.